This TCR beta chain was recovered during a study of blood T cell repertoires in COVID-19 (dated by TCRdb to the early 2020s). Notes on the research overall: Samples covering the acute and convalescent phases of COVID-19 were provided by collaborators in the United States, Italy and Spain. The material from the prospective study consisted of cDNA or gDNA derived from T cells, B-cell-depleted T cells, or PBMCs. Deeply sampled blood TCRbeta repertoires from subjects exposed to, actively infected with, or recovered from COVID-19 were included in the dataset. The repertoires were released in a freely available public database intended as a resource for research on the immune response to SARS-CoV-2. The samples were drawn from the first 160 participants of the ongoing ImmuneRACE study and from 1,254 subjects provided by 6 global collaborators. The sample metadata nearly always contained a de-identified subject ID, COVID-19 status, age in years and sex. Where available, HLA class I and class II types were obtained from metadata supplied by the sample provider rather than from assay-based typing. Beyond this particular receptor, the publication reports: Clinical and demographic metadata were provided uncurated, with the amount varying by source and participant.

A second Seattle source provided samples from volunteer blood donors who had recovered from COVID-19. Each collaborating institution followed its own protocols to collect whole blood in K2EDTA tubes. Collaborator samples were shipped for TCRbeta analysis as frozen whole blood, isolated PBMCs, or DNA extracted from either sample type. Taken from the germline V gene, the CDR1 and CDR2 loops are LGHNA and YSLEER. V is trimmed back by 0 bases and J by 5 bases, and the junction contains 7 bases that no gene match accounts for. From the cysteine through the phenylalanine, the CDR3 covers 15 amino acids. Here the CDR3 DNA is all that survives: 45 bases in frame from base 1. The immunoSEQ Assay, a bias-controlled multiplex PCR, was used to amplify TCRbeta CDR3 regions from genomic DNA. The original pipeline was this. Within the assay, amplification of reference gene primers was used to estimate how many nucleated cells each sample contained. To quantify the absolute abundance of each unique TCRbeta CDR3 rearrangement, sequence reads were collapsed and filtered. For each sample, productive Simpson clonality was calculated as the square root of Simpson's diversity index over productive rearrangements. What TCRdb holds here is the immuneACCESS table cut down to in-frame rearrangements. Part of the clones is not present; checked against another copy, under half of the missing clones reflect an unresolved V gene, and the others are unexplained. That table is the source of V, J and clone size, and D and trimming were worked out from the DNA. This sample has 280,000 or so clones in its table, and more than 75% of those were observed once. Clones ranked in the top ten supply 2.1% of the sample.

Remarks on this clone: This clone's antigen is unknown. Within one base of it there is no much larger clone, and no base qualities were kept.

Sequencing input: peripheral blood. The clonotype comes from a woman aged 30 to 39 who had recovered from COVID-19. The chain uses TRBV4-3 and TRBJ2-7, and TRBD2 matches 7 of the central bases. The CDR3 is CASSQDASGKNEQYF. The nucleotide sequence reads TGCGCCAGCAGCCAAGATGCCAGCGGGAAAAACGAGCAGTACTTC.